This T cell receptor beta chain was identified in a study of T cells in Graves' hyperthyroidism and ophthalmopathy. Overall study: At initial diagnosis, before any treatment had begun, peripheral blood was obtained.

Notes on this clonotype: Its antigen remains unidentified.

Researchers took RNA transcripts and amplified the TCR beta CDR3 regions from them. The HTBI primer set served for first-round RT-PCR of the TCR CDR3. MiXCR was run by TCRdb on the multiplex PCR reads, yielding one entry per CDR3 protein. Of fewer than 400,000 distinct CDR3 sequences listed, 20% to 30% are singletons. Regarding the study as a whole: Clonotypes that were expanded in thyroid above 0.001 mostly appeared in blood too.

With 4 bases removed from V and 2 bases from J, the gap between germline ends came to 10 bases. Germline V gene lookup returns CDR1 SGDLS and CDR2 YYNGEE. The length of the CDR3 is 13 residues. Lactation, pregnancy, other autoimmune disease or uncontrolled infection led to exclusion of patients. The TCR sequence derives from a man aged 50 or older with Graves' hyperthyroidism. The chain has TRBV9 and TRBJ2-7; perhaps D is TRBD1 or TRBD2 (6 bases each). What was sequenced was blood. The CDR3 here is CASSRGLTYEQYF. DNA of the CDR3: TGTGCCAGCAGCCGGGGGCTAACCTACGAGCAGTACTTC.